This TCR beta chain comes out of a study of T cell repertoires in aging, cancer and after chemotherapy. Amplification of TCR beta used genomic DNA extracted from peripheral blood. The V gene lost 8 bases and the J gene lost 7 bases, with 21 bases spanning the gap. The CDR3 covers 14 residues. The germline V gene encodes CDR1 SGHVT and CDR2 SQSDAQ. Multiplex touch-down PCR with TRB-A/B primers amplified rearranged V-D-J TRB sequences. MiXCR was run by TCRdb on the multiplex PCR reads, yielding one entry per CDR3 protein. The profile shows about 10,000 distinct CDR3 sequences, around 25% of them singletons.

This chain joins TRBV7-4 and TRBJ2-7; D gene unclear. This TCR came from a human donor in good health. The sample taken for sequencing was blood. The CDR3 reads CASSTGRSYNEQYF. CDR3 nucleotides: TGTGCCAGCTCAACGGGTCGCTCCTACAATGAGCAGTACTTC. The whole variable domain, remainder taken from reference TRBV7-4 and TRBJ2-7, is GAGVSQSPRYKVAKRGRDVALRCDSISGHVTLYWYRQTLGQGSEVLTYSQSDAQRDKSGRPSGRFSAERPERSVSTLKIQRTEQGDSAVYLCASSTGRSYNEQYFGPGTRLTVT.